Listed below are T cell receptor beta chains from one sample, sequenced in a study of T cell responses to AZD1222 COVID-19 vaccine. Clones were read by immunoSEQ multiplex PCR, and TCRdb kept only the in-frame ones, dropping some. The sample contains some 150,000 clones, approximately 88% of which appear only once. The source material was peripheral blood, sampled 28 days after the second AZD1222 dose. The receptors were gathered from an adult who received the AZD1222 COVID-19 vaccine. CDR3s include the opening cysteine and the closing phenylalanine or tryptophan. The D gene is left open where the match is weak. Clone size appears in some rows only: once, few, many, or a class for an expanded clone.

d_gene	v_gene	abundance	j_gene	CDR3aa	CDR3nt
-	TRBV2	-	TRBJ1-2	CASSVGYGYTF	TGTGCCAGCAGTGTCGGATATGGCTACACCTTC
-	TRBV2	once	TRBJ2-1	CASSVPRYEQFF	TGTGCCAGCAGTGTCCCTCGCTATGAGCAGTTCTTC
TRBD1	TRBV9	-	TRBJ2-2	CASSVETPGQWTGELFF	TGTGCCAGCAGCGTAGAGACCCCGGGACAGTGGACCGGGGAGCTGTTTTTT
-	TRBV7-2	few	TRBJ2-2	CASSRRSINTGELFF	TGTGCCAGCAGCCGCCGCTCAATTAACACCGGGGAGCTGTTTTTT
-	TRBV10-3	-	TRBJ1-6	CAISAGTYNSPLHF	TGTGCCATCAGCGCCGGGACATATAATTCACCCCTCCACTTT
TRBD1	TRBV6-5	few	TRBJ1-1	CASSYETGSTEAFF	TGTGCCAGCAGTTACGAGACAGGGTCCACTGAAGCTTTCTTT
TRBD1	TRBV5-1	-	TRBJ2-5	CASSLAPRDREETQYF	TGCGCCAGCAGCTTGGCCCCACGGGACAGGGAAGAGACCCAGTACTTC
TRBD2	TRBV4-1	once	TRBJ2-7	CASSQGGNYEQYF	TGCGCCAGCAGCCAGGGAGGGAACTACGAGCAGTACTTC
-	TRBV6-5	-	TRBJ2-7	CASSYVAGYEQYF	TGTGCCAGCAGTTATGTGGCCGGCTACGAGCAGTACTTC
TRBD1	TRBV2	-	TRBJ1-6	CASSAYRGDNSPLHF	TGTGCCAGCAGTGCCTACAGGGGAGATAATTCACCCCTCCACTTT
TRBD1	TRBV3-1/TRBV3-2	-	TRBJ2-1	CASSHGTVNEQFF	TGTGCCAGCAGCCACGGGACAGTAAATGAGCAGTTCTTC
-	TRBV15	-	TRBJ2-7	CATTPRGDSFNEQYF	TGTGCCACTACCCCTCGAGGGGACTCATTCAACGAGCAGTACTTC
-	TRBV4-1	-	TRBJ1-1	CASSQDSTEAFF	TGCGCCAGCAGCCAAGATAGCACTGAAGCTTTCTTT
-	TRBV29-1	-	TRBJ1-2	CSVEAGSVYGYTF	TGCAGCGTTGAAGCAGGGAGCGTCTATGGCTACACCTTC
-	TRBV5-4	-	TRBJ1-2	CASSFIPGPPYGYTF	TGTGCCAGCAGCTTCATACCCGGACCCCCCTATGGCTACACCTTC
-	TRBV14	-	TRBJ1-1	CASNRQPNTEAFF	TGTGCCAGCAATCGACAGCCGAACACTGAAGCTTTCTTT